The present entry profiles one T cell receptor beta chain with its context. CDR1 is SGHTA, CDR2 FQGNSA, per germline. The CDR3 sequence is 16 residues long. V was trimmed by 3 bases and J by 4 bases, leaving 19 bases between them. This specimen belongs to a study of human T cells and chemical hapten exposure. Each CDR3 protein gets one entry after TCRdb re-called the RACE reads with MiXCR. Here the sample spans about 80,000 distinct CDR3 sequences, about 8.6% being singletons. As to time point: healthy volunteer bleed at 6 weeks. Total RNA was isolated from whole blood that had not been fractionated. The receptor comes from a female donor in good health. Some clones in this sample may be carry-over from other donors' samples. The chain carries TRBV7-2 and TRBJ2-7; D unclear. The sample consisted of whole blood. CDR3 DNA: TGTGCCAGCAGCTTCTGGAAATTTGATTACTCTTACGAGCAGTACTTC. It codes for CASSFWKFDYSYEQYF.